This T cell receptor (beta chain) is drawn from a study of vaccination and CD4 T cells after COVID-19. Turning to the study itself: Vaccinees got either two BNT162b2 doses or two mRNA-1273 doses.

With the Oncomine TCR Beta short-read assay, DNA from cultured CD4+ T cells was sequenced. MiXCR was run by TCRdb on the PCR reads, yielding one entry per CDR3 protein. This sample has about 20,000 distinct CDR3 sequences, with approximately 80% found just once. On this clonotype: Antigen unknown.

The treatment is: roughly 11-day PBMC culture with coronavirus spike peptide pools or control peptides (ViraFEST assay). After being plated at some 2 million per well, PBMCs were cultured with about 10 IU/ml IL-2 and 10 ug/ml peptide pools. CD4+ T cells were isolated by negative selection after 10 days of culture. The V gene's germline CDR1 is MNHNS and CDR2 SASEGT. Trimming cost V 6 bases and J 0 bases; bases outside gene matches: 11. The CDR3 has 17 amino acids. The chain couples TRBV6-1 to TRBJ1-5; 7 nucleotides line up with TRBD1. The sample in question was CD4+ T cells from blood, cultured in vitro, obtained after SARS-CoV-2 vaccination. This clonotype was obtained from a human donor who received a COVID-19 vaccine. CDR3 DNA sequence: TGTGCCAGCAGCGATAGACAGGGACATTATAGCAATCAGCCCCAGCATTTT. Its protein is CASSDRQGHYSNQPQHF.